This TCR beta chain derives from a study of shared clonotypes between healthy human individuals. The V and J ends lost 1 base and 5 bases respectively, with 12 bases between them. Germline loops: CDR1 SEHNR, CDR2 FQNEAQ (reference sequence). There are 14 residues in the CDR3. Genomic DNA of each subset was evenly split across several immunoSEQ plates. Sorted subsets were amplified in replicate PCRs using 200 ng DNA, around 30,000 T cell genomes. Some clones are missing from TCRdb's copy, which holds only in-frame ones; the method was immunoSEQ multiplex PCR. The sample shows fewer than 850,000 clones, 90% to 97% of them seen only once. The naive CD8 population came from CD45RO-negative cells selected for CCR7, without terminally differentiated effector memory CD45RA+ cells. Recent vaccinations or acute infections were absent in the healthy HIV-negative adult donors.

Sample: naive CD8+ T cells sorted from blood. The chain carries TRBV7-9 and TRBJ2-7, with unresolved D. The sequence was collected from a man between 25 and 39 years old in good health. The CDR3 sequence: CASSLGQLIHEQYF. The CDR3 DNA is TGTGCCAGCAGCTTAGGGCAGTTAATCCACGAGCAGTACTTC.